These 13 T cell receptor beta chains originate from one sample sequenced in a study of T cell responses to AZD1222 COVID-19 vaccine. Assay used: immunoSEQ multiplex PCR; TCRdb lists only in-frame clones, some missing. The table has more than 110,000 clones, 91% seen once. The sequences come from peripheral blood, collected on day 0 of AZD1222 vaccination. These TCRs come from an adult in good health.

J is TRBJ1-5 and V is TRBV18; maybe TRBD1 (6 bases). The CDR3 loop spans 13 amino acids. The V end was cut by 5 bases, the J end by 9 bases, with 14 bases between. Germline assignment: CDR1 KGHSH and CDR2 LQKENI. The CDR3 protein is CASSETGGRPQHF. CDR3 nucleotide sequence: TGTGCCAGCTCAGAGACGGGGGGCCGGCCCCAGCATTTT.

The chain employs TRBV5-6 and TRBJ1-2; D perhaps matches TRBD1 (5 bases). This CDR3 is built from 13 residues. Germline V gene data show CDR1 as SGHDT and CDR2 as YYEEEE. V dropped 2 bases and J dropped 5 bases, with 10 bases sitting between them. The CDR3 nucleotides read TGTGCCAGCAGCTTAGGGGAGGGGTATGGCTACACCTTC. It encodes CASSLGEGYGYTF.

The genes are TRBV5-6 and TRBJ2-2; D not resolved. Trimming cost V 0 bases and J 9 bases, with 15 bases left between them. The CDR3 is made up of 15 amino acids. CDR1 and CDR2 (germline): SGHDT, YYEEEE. CDR3 in amino acids: CASSLATEAWRELFF. CDR3 nucleotides: TGTGCCAGCAGCTTGGCTACTGAGGCTTGGCGGGAGCTGTTTTTT.

The chain couples TRBV30 to TRBJ1-5; D perhaps matches TRBD1 (5 bases). Germline values: CDR1 GTSNPN, CDR2 SVGIG (reference sequence). The CDR3 is 13 amino acids. V shed 3 bases and J shed 3 bases, with 9 bases lying between them. The CDR3 sequence is CAWSRGANQPQHF. The CDR3 DNA reads as TGTGCCTGGAGCCGAGGGGCCAATCAGCCCCAGCATTTT.

This chain joins TRBV5-5 and TRBJ1-4, with D perhaps TRBD1 (5 bases). This CDR3 has 13 amino acids. Germline V CDR1 and CDR2: SGHKS, YYEKEE (reference sequence). Trimming cost V 5 bases and J 5 bases, with 10 bases left between them. The CDR3 reads CASSFRDNEKLFF. As DNA, the CDR3 is TGTGCCAGCAGTTTCCGGGACAATGAAAAACTGTTTTTT.

The chain has TRBV28 and TRBJ1-2; tentative D call: TRBD1 (6 bases). The V gene's germline CDR1 is MDHEN and CDR2 SYDVKM. The CDR3 covers 14 residues. V was cut by 2 bases and J by 8 bases, with 15 bases left in between. The CDR3 DNA follows: TGTGCCAGCAGTTTAAATGGGGGGCTGGGGGGCTACACCTTC. Protein: CASSLNGGLGGYTF.

The chain recombines TRBV5-1 with TRBJ1-6; D unclear. V dropped 4 bases and J dropped 2 bases, with 10 bases sitting between them. The CDR3 sequence is 15 residues long. Germline V gives CDR1 SGHRS, CDR2 YFSETQ. DNA for the CDR3: TGCGCCAGCAGCATCGGAAATACCTATAATTCACCCCTCCACTTT. Translation gives CASSIGNTYNSPLHF.

This chain links TRBV20-1 with TRBJ2-1; D is possibly TRBD2 (5 bases). Trimming shortened V by 1 base and J by 8 bases, and 6 bases separated the two germline ends. This CDR3 is built from 11 residues. Germline-derived CDR1 and CDR2 are DFQATT and SNEGSKA (reference sequence). The CDR3 spells CSARASHEQFF. The CDR3 DNA follows: TGCAGTGCTAGAGCTAGCCATGAGCAGTTCTTC.

The rearrangement joins TRBV5-4 to TRBJ1-4, with 10 bases matching TRBD1. The trim removed 4 bases at V and 9 bases at J, leaving 12 bases unmatched. Germline assignment: CDR1 SGHNT and CDR2 YYREEE (reference sequence). This CDR3 has 16 amino acids. The CDR3 sequence is CASSPRPPGQGKKLFF. The CDR3 DNA reads TGTGCCAGCAGCCCTCGGCCCCCGGGACAGGGGAAAAAACTGTTTTTT.

The genes are TRBV20-1 and TRBJ1-2, with unresolved D. Germline CDR1 DFQATT, CDR2 SNEGSKA (reference sequence). CDR3 length: 14 residues. V was trimmed by 3 bases and J by 5 bases, leaving 16 bases between them. The CDR3 here is CSASRVLSKYGYTF. The CDR3 DNA reads TGCAGTGCTAGTAGAGTTTTGTCAAAGTATGGCTACACCTTC.

The CDR3 DNA is TGTGCCAGCAGTTTGACGGGACAGGGGGTCTACGAGCAGTACTTC. This sequence encodes CASSLTGQGVYEQYF. The rearrangement joins TRBV28 to TRBJ2-7, with 11 bases aligning to TRBD1. The CDR3 sequence is 15 residues long. Per the germline V gene, CDR1 is MDHEN and CDR2 is SYDVKM. V was clipped by 3 bases and J by 3 bases; unmatched bases: 4. The entire variable domain, with the rest obtained from reference TRBV28 and TRBJ2-7, is as follows: DVKVTQSSRYLVKRTGEKVFLECVQDMDHENMFWYRQDPGLGLRLIYFSYDVKMKEKGDIPEGYSVSREKKERFSLILESASTNQTSMYLCASSLTGQGVYEQYFGPGTRLTVT.

This chain links TRBV3-1 (or the pseudogene TRBV3-2) with TRBJ1-1, with TRBD1 as a possible D gene (5 bases). The CDR3 covers 14 residues. Germline lookup yields CDR1 LGHDT and CDR2 YNNKEL (reference sequence). Trimming pared 3 bases from V and 5 bases from J, leaving 13 bases between. In nucleotides, the CDR3 is TGTGCCAGCAGCCACGGTCGAAGGGGAACTGAAGCTTTCTTT. This codes for CASSHGRRGTEAFF.

This chain links TRBV2 with TRBJ1-6; D is possibly TRBD1 (5 bases). The CDR3 sequence is 14 residues long. Germline V CDR1 and CDR2: SNHLY, FYNNEI. The V gene lost 6 bases and the J gene lost 9 bases, with 15 bases spanning the gap. The chain's CDR3 is CASRPESGGSPLHF. CDR3 sequence (DNA): TGTGCCAGCAGACCCGAATCCGGGGGTTCACCCCTCCACTTT.